Each of the 27 T cell receptor beta chains below was sequenced from the same sample in a study of OX40 agonist ivuxolimab in advanced cancers. Only in-frame clones appear in the TCRdb table, and some are missing; sequencing was by immunoSEQ multiplex PCR. The data hold about 140,000 clones, with about 92% observed a single time. Here the sequenced sample was CD4+ or CD8+ T cells sorted from blood, taken in a trial of the OX40 agonist ivuxolimab. All receptors derive from an adult with an advanced solid tumor such as melanoma, head and neck, liver or kidney cancer.

The genes are TRBV19 and TRBJ1-6; perhaps TRBD1 as D (6 bases). Trimming left V 0 bases short and J 9 bases short, with 12 bases between. Germline V lookup: CDR1 LNHDA, CDR2 SQIVND (reference sequence). This CDR3 region has 15 residues. CDR3 amino acids: CASSIDAGEGSPLHF. The CDR3 bases are TGTGCCAGTAGTATAGATGCAGGGGAGGGTTCACCCCTCCACTTT.

This chain uses TRBV4-2 with TRBJ2-3; weak D call: TRBD1 (6 bases). The CDR3 totals 16 residues. The V and J ends lost 4 bases and 3 bases respectively, with 17 bases between them. Looked up from germline, CDR1 is LGHNA and CDR2 is YNFKEQ. The CDR3: CASSPNGNRETDTQYF. CDR3 bases: TGTGCCAGCAGCCCAAACGGAAACAGGGAAACAGATACGCAGTATTTT.

The chain combines TRBV30 with TRBJ1-1, with unresolved D. Germline CDR1 is GTSNPN and CDR2 is SVGIG (reference sequence). V dropped 7 bases and J dropped 7 bases, with 13 bases sitting between them. The CDR3 has 11 amino acids. CDR3 in DNA: TGTGCCTCTACCTCGGTGGGTGAAGCTTTCTTT. Amino acids: CASTSVGEAFF.

The V call is TRBV5-6, the J call TRBJ2-7, with 13 bases fitting TRBD2. V lost 4 bases and J lost 5; bases outside the gene matches: 9. The CDR3 loop spans 16 amino acids. Germline V CDR1 and CDR2: SGHDT, YYEEEE. In DNA form, the CDR3 reads TGTGCCAGCAGCACAAGGACTAGCGGGAGTTTTAACGAGCAGTACTTC. It translates to CASSTRTSGSFNEQYF.

The chain recombines TRBV9 with TRBJ2-2; the D gene is possibly TRBD1 (5 bases). The CDR3 extends over 14 amino acids. Germline V lookup: CDR1 SGDLS, CDR2 YYNGEE. V was shortened by 2 bases and J by 6 bases, with 11 bases between the two germline ends. The CDR3 region has the DNA TGTGCCAGCAGCGTGGCAGGGTCTGCCGGGGAGCTGTTTTTT. Protein sequence: CASSVAGSAGELFF.

The chain links TRBV5-6 to TRBJ1-2, with TRBD1 identical over 7 bases. The junction had 7 bases not matched to a gene; V was cut back by 4 bases and J by 4 bases. In germline, CDR1 is SGHDT, CDR2 YYEEEE. The CDR3 runs 14 residues. The CDR3 DNA follows: TGTGCCAGCAGCGGGGACAGCGACGTCTATGGCTACACCTTC. Its protein is CASSGDSDVYGYTF.

Here the CDR3 reads CASSPQSGSNQPQHF. CDR3 DNA: TGTGCCAGCTCACCACAATCCGGTAGCAATCAGCCCCAGCATTTT. V gene TRBV18 combines with J gene TRBJ1-5; the D is unclear. The ends were cut back, 1 base at V and 0 bases at J, with 7 bases in the middle. CDR3 length: 15 amino acids. Germline lookup yields CDR1 KGHSH and CDR2 LQKENI.

A note on this clone: The sample holds other DNA sequences that translate to the same CDR3. The V and J genes are TRBV5-6 and TRBJ2-5, with TRBD2 as a possible D gene (5 bases). CDR3 length: 14 amino acids. V gave up 6 bases and J gave up 1 base, with 13 bases separating them. The germline V gene encodes CDR1 SGHDT and CDR2 YYEEEE. The CDR3 sequence: CASTLGLGQETQYF. Written as DNA, the CDR3 is TGTGCCAGCACCCTAGGACTGGGCCAAGAGACCCAGTACTTC. Full variable domain (rest looked up from reference TRBV5-6 and TRBJ2-5): DAGVTQSPTHLIKTRGQQVTLRCSPKSGHDTVSWYQQALGQGPQFIFQYYEEEERQRGNFPDRFSGHQFPNYSSELNVNALLLGDSALYLCASTLGLGQETQYFGPGTRLLVL.

The rearrangement joins TRBV12-5 to TRBJ2-7; a possible D gene is TRBD1 (7 bases). The CDR3 sequence is 18 residues long. Between the trimmed V and J ends, which lost 2 bases and 1 base, there was a span of 21 bases. The germline CDR1 and CDR2 sequences are LGHNT and FRNRAP. CDR3 sequence: CASGLPLSGGQLSYEQYF. CDR3 sequence (DNA): TGTGCTAGTGGTTTGCCCCTGTCCGGGGGACAGTTATCCTACGAGCAGTACTTC.

The V gene is TRBV7-2, the J gene TRBJ1-5; maybe TRBD1 (6 bases). This CDR3 spans 13 amino acids. Trimming cost V 0 bases and J 7 bases, with 7 bases left between them. Germline V gene lookup returns CDR1 SGHTA and CDR2 FQGNSA. The CDR3 coding sequence is TGTGCCAGCAGCTTAGCACAGGGCCAGCCCCAGCATTTT. The encoded protein is CASSLAQGQPQHF.

Comments on this clone: A read error may produce the germline difference seen at one junction end. The V gene is TRBV6-1, the J gene TRBJ2-7; TRBD1 matches 8 bases. This CDR3 region has 13 residues. Germline V gene lookup returns CDR1 MNHNS and CDR2 SASEGT. CDR3 residues: CASSEIGQGSERF. The CDR3 region has the DNA TGTGCCAGCAGTGAAATAGGACAGGGATCTGAGAGGTTC.

This clone turned up a few times. The chain links TRBV4-1 to TRBJ1-1; 7 positions match TRBD1. Germline CDR1 and CDR2: MGHRA and YSYEKL. V trimming: 3 bases; J trimming: 11 bases; junction bases outside the gene matches: 12. This CDR3 spans 14 amino acids. The CDR3 coding sequence is TGCGCCAGCAGCCACTCGCGGCCTTCAGGGGGTGCTTTCTTT. This encodes CASSHSRPSGGAFF.

The V gene is TRBV5-1, the J gene TRBJ1-4; 9 bases are a match to TRBD1. Germline V gene sequence: CDR1 SGHRS, CDR2 YFSETQ. This CDR3 comprises 15 residues. V gave up 0 bases and J gave up 3 bases; unmatched junction bases: 0. This chain's CDR3 is CASSLGQGANEKLFF. CDR3 in DNA: TGCGCCAGCAGCTTGGGACAGGGGGCTAATGAAAAACTGTTTTTT.

This clone was counted a few times. This sequence joins TRBV5-5 and TRBJ1-4; D is undetermined. With 4 bases removed from V and 3 bases from J, the gap between germline ends came to 13 bases. This CDR3 is 15 amino acids long. Germline CDR1 SGHKS, CDR2 YYEKEE (reference sequence). The CDR3 region has the DNA TGTGCCAGCAGCAGACGTGGGCAGTCTAATGAAAAACTGTTTTTT. This codes for CASSRRGQSNEKLFF. Complete variable domain (other parts from reference TRBV5-5 and TRBJ1-4): DAGVTQSPTHLIKTRGQQVTLRCSPISGHKSVSWYQQVLGQGPQFIFQYYEKEERGRGNFPDRFSARQFPNYSSELNVNALLLGDSALYLCASSRRGQSNEKLFFGSGTQLSVL.

The gene calls are TRBV18 and TRBJ2-3; D not certain. The CDR3 has 15 residues. The V gene's germline CDR1 is KGHSH and CDR2 LQKENI. Trimming pared 9 bases from V and 5 bases from J, leaving 21 bases between. The CDR3 DNA sequence: TGTGCCAGTCTAGGAACCTATCCTGAAAGAGATACGCAGTATTTT. Encoded protein: CASLGTYPERDTQYF.

The chain employs TRBV5-1 and TRBJ1-1; 7 bases match TRBD1. The V gene end was trimmed by 4 bases and the J gene end by 11 bases; junction bases not matched to a gene: 20. This CDR3 has 16 residues. Germline CDR1 reads SGHRS; CDR2 reads YFSETQ. CDR3: CASSLGRGTAPLGAFF. CDR3 nucleotides: TGCGCCAGCAGCCTAGGACGTGGGACAGCCCCCCTTGGGGCTTTCTTT.

The chain is built from TRBV6-5 and TRBJ2-7; the D gene is possibly TRBD1 (6 bases). With 5 bases removed from V and 4 bases from J, the gap between germline ends came to 15 bases. The V gene's germline CDR1 is MNHEY and CDR2 SVGAGI. The CDR3 length is 14 residues. The CDR3 is CASSPSGTTYEQYF. CDR3 bases: TGTGCCAGCAGTCCTTCCGGGACAACATACGAGCAGTACTTC.

The chain couples TRBV4-3 to TRBJ1-2; a weak D match, TRBD1 (6 bases). The CDR3 is made up of 16 amino acids. Germline loops: CDR1 LGHNA, CDR2 YSLEER. V lost 1 base and J lost 2, with 14 bases in between. CDR3 sequence: CASSQASGQGNYGYTF. As DNA, the CDR3 is TGCGCCAGCAGCCAAGCATCAGGGCAGGGGAACTATGGCTACACCTTC.

The rearrangement uses TRBV11-2 and TRBJ1-2; TRBD1 might be the D (5 bases). CDR1 is SGHAT and CDR2 is FQNNGV in the germline V gene. Trimming stripped 4 bases from V and 2 bases from J, with 11 bases between. The CDR3 totals 14 residues. CDR3 nucleotide sequence: TGTGCCAGCAGCTCCTTCGGGGGGAACTATGGCTACACCTTC. Its translation: CASSSFGGNYGYTF. Based on the CDR3 plus reference TRBV11-2 and TRBJ1-2, the full variable domain is EAGVAQSPRYKIIEKRQSVAFWCNPISGHATLYWYQQILGQGPKLLIQFQNNGVVDDSQLPKDRFSAERLKGVDSTLKIQPAKLEDSAVYLCASSSFGGNYGYTFGSGTRLTVV.

This chain joins TRBV6-5 and TRBJ1-5; no definite D call. Germline assignment: CDR1 MNHEY and CDR2 SVGAGI. The CDR3 spans 13 residues. V was pared by 2 bases and J by 4 bases, with 6 bases between. As DNA, the CDR3 is TGTGCCAGCAGTTACGACCTGAATCAGCCCCAGCATTTT. It codes for CASSYDLNQPQHF.

The chain employs TRBV7-2 and TRBJ1-4; D not certain. The CDR3 is 15 amino acids. The germline CDR1 and CDR2 sequences are SGHTA and FQGNSA. Trimming removed 1 base from V and 7 bases from J, with 13 bases in between. The CDR3 DNA is TGTGCCAGCAGCTTAGATAGAGGGTCTGGTGAAAAACTGTTTTTT. It is translated as CASSLDRGSGEKLFF.

The DNA of the CDR3 is TGTGCCAGCAGCTCCGGACTAGTTGAGGATACGCAGTATTTT. Protein product: CASSSGLVEDTQYF. The J gene is TRBJ2-3, the V gene TRBV11-3, with 7 bases lining up with TRBD2. V lost 4 bases and J lost 6; bases outside the gene matches: 7. The germline V gene has CDR1 SGHNT and CDR2 YENEEA. CDR3 length: 14 residues.

The chain combines TRBV11-2 with TRBJ1-2; unclear D gene. CDR3 length: 13 amino acids. Germline-derived CDR1 and CDR2 are SGHAT and FQNNGV. V was pared by 1 base and J by 6 bases, with 9 bases between. The CDR3 here is CASSLGRANGYTF. The DNA for the CDR3 is TGTGCCAGCAGCTTAGGAAGGGCGAATGGCTACACCTTC.

The chain uses TRBV5-1 and TRBJ2-5; D not certain. Germline CDR1 SGHRS, CDR2 YFSETQ. Trimming pared 3 bases from V and 5 bases from J, leaving 5 bases between. This CDR3 has 11 residues. This chain's CDR3 is CASSSAETQYF. The CDR3 DNA is TGCGCCAGCAGCTCAGCGGAGACCCAGTACTTC.

This clone appeared once. The V gene is TRBV7-9, the J gene TRBJ2-7; the match to TRBD1 covers 10 bases. Germline loops: CDR1 SEHNR, CDR2 FQNEAQ (reference sequence). There are 15 residues in the CDR3. V gave up 5 bases and J gave up 5 bases; unmatched junction bases: 9. CDR3 coding DNA: TGTGCCAGCAGCGCGTCCGGGACAGGGGTCAACGAGCAGTACTTC. It is translated as CASSASGTGVNEQYF.

This chain joins TRBV2 and TRBJ1-2, with D possibly being TRBD1 (6 bases). This CDR3 is 13 amino acids long. The germline V gene has CDR1 SNHLY and CDR2 FYNNEI. Trimming cost V 6 bases and J 3 bases, with 11 bases left between them. CDR3 loop: CASSGGQYYGYTF. The CDR3 DNA sequence: TGTGCCAGCAGCGGCGGACAGTACTATGGCTACACCTTC.

The V and J genes are TRBV27 and TRBJ2-2, with TRBD1 matching over 9 bases. The length of the CDR3 is 16 residues. Trimming removed 7 bases from V and 3 bases from J; junction bases left unmatched: 9. CDR1 MNHEY and CDR2 SMNVEV come from the germline V gene (reference sequence). This chain's CDR3 is CASTGQGIGDTGELFF. The CDR3 bases are TGTGCCAGCACCGGACAGGGGATCGGGGACACCGGGGAGCTGTTTTTT.